This T cell receptor beta chain was observed in a study of OX40 agonist ivuxolimab in advanced cancers. Study in general: Of the participants, around 39% had some prior anti-PD-1, anti-PD-L1 or anti-CTLA-4 therapy, which was allowed.

V lost 4 bases, J lost 0 bases, and 6 bases lay in between. The CDR3 sequence is 13 residues long. Germline-derived CDR1 and CDR2 are SGHDN and FVKESK. Clones were sequenced by immunoSEQ multiplex PCR, and TCRdb holds only the in-frame ones, with some missing. The sample shows about 48,000 clones, about 87% of them seen only once. This clone is medium-sized (0.01 to 0.1%). The clonotype originates from an adult with an advanced solid tumor such as melanoma, head and neck, liver or kidney cancer. Sequencing was performed on CD4+ or CD8+ T cells sorted from blood, taken in a trial of the OX40 agonist ivuxolimab. The chain employs TRBV14 and TRBJ1-1; D is unresolved. In DNA, the CDR3 is TGTGCCAGCAGCCCTAACATGAACACTGAAGCTTTCTTT. This sequence encodes CASSPNMNTEAFF.